Listed below are T cell receptor beta chains from one sample, sequenced in a study of blood T cell repertoires in COVID-19. Clones were read by immunoSEQ multiplex PCR, and TCRdb kept only the in-frame ones, dropping some. This sample has hundreds of thousands of clones; about 82% occur once, and the top ten carry around 5.5%. Sequencing was done on a sample of peripheral blood. The receptors derive from a man between 50 and 59 years old with COVID-19, enrolled during active disease. The conserved cysteine and the conserved F or W are not part of the CDR3 here. Fields, in order: CDR3 protein, V gene, J gene.

CDR3 protein: SVEETRRDTQY; V gene: TRBV29-1; J gene: TRBJ2-5
CDR3 protein: AIGQGISYGYT; V gene: TRBV10-3; J gene: TRBJ1-2
CDR3 protein: ASSLGPTNTGELF; V gene: TRBV5-1; J gene: TRBJ2-2
CDR3 protein: ASSFQGYEQY; V gene: TRBV28; J gene: TRBJ2-7
CDR3 protein: ASSLIAETYEQY; V gene: TRBV5-1; J gene: TRBJ2-7
CDR3 protein: ASSQPGLAGRYEQF; V gene: TRBV4-1; J gene: TRBJ2-1
CDR3 protein: ASRTTGGNTGELF; V gene: TRBV19; J gene: TRBJ2-2
CDR3 protein: ATSRDNHYGYT; V gene: TRBV15; J gene: TRBJ1-2
CDR3 protein: ASGTGEVGELF; V gene: TRBV19; J gene: TRBJ2-2
CDR3 protein: ASSQGAGDTQY; V gene: TRBV7-2; J gene: TRBJ2-3